The 19 T cell receptor beta chains in this list originate from one sample, sequenced in a study of monozygotic twins with cystic fibrosis. Using immunoSEQ multiplex PCR, the repertoire was profiled, and TCRdb retains in-frame clones only, with some absent. Of 30,000 to 45,000 clones listed, about 80% were seen once; the top ten hold roughly 1.5%. Sequencing was done on a sample of blood. The receptors were sampled from a girl aged 2-10 years with cystic fibrosis.

The chain links TRBV2 to TRBJ2-5; 13 bases agree with TRBD2. The ends lost 7 bases at V and 5 bases at J; junction bases unmatched: 16. CDR3 size: 18 residues. Germline loops: CDR1 SNHLY, CDR2 FYNNEI. CDR3: CASTGLWGLAGIDETQYF. DNA for the CDR3: TGTGCCAGCACGGGATTGTGGGGACTAGCGGGGATTGATGAGACCCAGTACTTC. The variable domain in full, completed from reference TRBV2 and TRBJ2-5, reads EPEVTQTPSHQVTQMGQEVILRCVPISNHLYFYWYRQILGQKVEFLVSFYNNEISEKSEIFDDQFSVERPDGSNFTLKIRSTKLEDSAMYFCASTGLWGLAGIDETQYFGPGTRLLVL.

V and J are TRBV4-1 and TRBJ1-6; D not resolved. V was clipped by 0 bases and J by 5 bases, with 5 bases between them. The CDR3 covers 14 residues. Germline-derived CDR1 and CDR2 are MGHRA and YSYEKL. CDR3 in DNA: TGCGCCAGCAGCCAAGACAACGATAATTCACCCCTCCACTTT. This encodes CASSQDNDNSPLHF.

The genes are TRBV6-5 and TRBJ2-6; weak D call: TRBD2 (6 bases). CDR1 and CDR2 (germline): MNHEY, SVGAGI. The V gene lost 2 bases and the J gene lost 0 bases, with 8 bases spanning the gap. The CDR3 runs to 16 residues. CDR3 residues: CASSYGGSSGANVLTF. DNA of the CDR3: TGTGCCAGCAGTTACGGAGGGTCCTCTGGGGCCAACGTCCTGACTTTC.

The V gene is TRBV19, the J gene TRBJ1-2; tentative D call: TRBD1 (6 bases). Germline V gene sequence: CDR1 LNHDA, CDR2 SQIVND (reference sequence). CDR3 length: 14 amino acids. Trimming removed 4 bases at V and 4 bases at J, with 13 bases between. CDR3 sequence reads: CASSTPDRLYGYTF. DNA of the CDR3: TGTGCCAGTAGTACCCCAGACAGGCTCTATGGCTACACCTTC. Supplemented by reference TRBV19 and TRBJ1-2, the full variable domain reads DGGITQSPKYLFRKEGQNVTLSCEQNLNHDAMYWYRQDPGQGLRLIYYSQIVNDFQKGDIAEGYSVSREKKESFPLTVTSAQKNPTAFYLCASSTPDRLYGYTFGSGTRLTVV.

The chain joins TRBV25-1 to TRBJ1-1; 7 positions agree with TRBD1. This CDR3 spans 14 amino acids. Per the germline V gene, CDR1 is MGHDK and CDR2 is SYGVNS. Trimming at V came to 6 bases and at J to 0 bases, leaving 4 bases not matched to a gene. The CDR3 reads CASSLGQLNTEAFF. The CDR3 bases are TGTGCCAGCAGCTTGGGACAGTTGAACACTGAAGCTTTCTTT. Combining the CDR3 with reference TRBV25-1 and TRBJ1-1 gives the whole variable domain EADIYQTPRYLVIGTGKKITLECSQTMGHDKMYWYQQDPGMELHLIHYSYGVNSTEKGDLSSESTVSRIRTEHFPLTLESARPSHTSQYLCASSLGQLNTEAFFGQGTRLTVV.

The chain links TRBV23-1 to TRBJ2-2; 8 positions agree with TRBD1. TRBV23-1 is classed as an ORF, of uncertain function. The CDR3 covers 12 residues. V shed 9 bases and J 3 bases; nucleotides not matched to a gene: 0. CDR3 protein: CARTGDTGELFF. The CDR3, as DNA: TGCGCCAGGACAGGGGACACCGGGGAGCTGTTTTTT.

The V and J genes are TRBV7-2 and TRBJ2-6; D is possibly TRBD1 (5 bases). From germline, CDR1 is SGHTA and CDR2 FQGNSA. The CDR3 consists of 15 residues. V lost 1 base to trimming and J lost 2 bases, with 6 bases between them. The CDR3 DNA follows: TGTGCCAGCAGCTTAGGGGGCGCTGGGGCCAACGTCCTGACTTTC. Encoded protein: CASSLGGAGANVLTF.

The rearrangement joins TRBV7-2 to TRBJ2-3, with D unclear. In germline, CDR1 is SGHTA, CDR2 FQGNSA. The V end was cut by 5 bases, the J end by 0 bases, with 3 bases between. CDR3 length equals 12 residues. Here the CDR3 reads CASSPSTDTQYF. CDR3 DNA sequence: TGTGCCAGCAGCCCCAGCACAGATACGCAGTATTTT.

This clone was observed a handful of times. This chain links TRBV23-1 with TRBJ1-6, with D maybe TRBD1 (6 bases). TRBV23-1 is noted as an ORF with a role that remains uncertain. This CDR3 has 14 amino acids. Trimming pared 0 bases from V and 6 bases from J, leaving 6 bases between. The CDR3 here is CASSQSDSNSPLHF. Written as DNA, the CDR3 is TGCGCCAGCAGTCAATCGGACAGTAATTCACCCCTCCACTTT.

This chain links TRBV30 with TRBJ2-1; 9 bases are shared with TRBD2. The CDR3 loop spans 15 amino acids. CDR1 is GTSNPN and CDR2 is SVGIG in the germline V gene (reference sequence). The junction had 13 bases not matched to a gene; V was cut back by 1 base and J by 12 bases. CDR3 residues: CAWSGSGGMNYRQFF. The CDR3 DNA reads as TGTGCCTGGAGTGGTAGCGGGGGTATGAATTATCGGCAGTTCTTC. Drawing the rest from reference TRBV30 and TRBJ2-1, the complete variable domain is SQTIHQWPATLVQPVGSPLSLECTVEGTSNPNLYWYRQAAGRGLQLLFYSVGIGQISSEVPQNLSASRPQDRQFILSSKKLLLSDSGFYLCAWSGSGGMNYRQFFGPGTRLTVL.

The J gene is TRBJ1-5, the V gene TRBV2; D remains ambiguous. V lost 6 bases, J lost 5 bases, and 11 bases lay in between. CDR3 length: 13 residues. Per the germline V gene, CDR1 is SNHLY and CDR2 is FYNNEI. DNA of the CDR3: TGTGCCAGCAGACGGGTTCCCCATCAGCCCCAGCATTTT. Translating gives CASRRVPHQPQHF.

The V call is TRBV30, the J call TRBJ1-1; 9 nucleotides align to TRBD1. This CDR3 is built from 13 residues. Germline trimming cut 2 bases from V and 4 bases from J; bases unmatched to any gene: 2. Germline V lookup: CDR1 GTSNPN, CDR2 SVGIG (reference sequence). The CDR3 reads CAWSPDRGTEAFF. The CDR3 DNA is TGTGCCTGGAGTCCGGACAGGGGCACTGAAGCTTTCTTT.

The CDR3 DNA reads as TGTGCCAGCGCAGGGGGGGTGGTCGGAAACACCATATATTTT. It yields the protein CASAGGVVGNTIYF. The J gene is TRBJ1-3, the V gene TRBV9; 7 bases agree with TRBD1. The germline CDR1 and CDR2 sequences are SGDLS and YYNGEE. The CDR3 runs 14 residues. Losses at the gene ends were 7 bases for V and 4 bases for J; bases not matched to a gene: 8.

This clone was detected only a few times. The genes are TRBV4-1 and TRBJ1-1, with 11 nucleotides matching TRBD1. Germline V lookup: CDR1 MGHRA, CDR2 YSYEKL. CDR3 length: 16 residues. The V and J ends lost 1 base and 4 bases, in that order; junction bases with no gene match: 5. In DNA form, the CDR3 reads TGCGCCAGCAGCCAAGTTTTAGGGACAGGGGGCACTGAAGCTTTCTTT. Translated: CASSQVLGTGGTEAFF.

The chain is built from TRBV19 and TRBJ1-5, with D perhaps matching TRBD1 (6 bases). V lost 4 bases and J lost 6, with 13 bases in between. Germline V gene sequence: CDR1 LNHDA, CDR2 SQIVND (reference sequence). This CDR3 spans 14 amino acids. CDR3 sequence reads: CASSSSPTGQPQHF. The CDR3 DNA is TGTGCCAGTAGTAGTTCCCCGACAGGTCAGCCCCAGCATTTT. The variable domain in full, with the rest retrieved from reference TRBV19 and TRBJ1-5, is DGGITQSPKYLFRKEGQNVTLSCEQNLNHDAMYWYRQDPGQGLRLIYYSQIVNDFQKGDIAEGYSVSREKKESFPLTVTSAQKNPTAFYLCASSSSPTGQPQHFGDGTRLSIL.

This clone was detected only a few times. The chain links TRBV25-1 to TRBJ1-2; the D is unclear. The V and J ends lost 6 bases and 7 bases respectively, with 9 bases between them. Germline CDR1 MGHDK, CDR2 SYGVNS. The CDR3 is 11 amino acids. The CDR3 reads CASSLGGGYTF. The CDR3 coding sequence is TGTGCCAGCAGCCTAGGTGGTGGCTACACCTTC.

CDR3 nucleotide sequence: TGTGCCAGCAGTTCAGGTGGACCGAAGCCCTACGAGCAGTACTTC. This encodes CASSSGGPKPYEQYF. The V and J genes are TRBV13 and TRBJ2-7; D gene uncertain. Germline V gene data show CDR1 as PRHDT and CDR2 as FYEKMQ (reference sequence). The germline V and J ends were trimmed by 6 bases and 2 bases, with 17 bases remaining between them. The CDR3 runs to 15 residues.

This clone was counted once. The CDR3 is CASSQSPNTEAFF. CDR3 coding DNA: TGTGCCAGCAGCCAATCACCGAACACTGAAGCTTTCTTT. The chain couples TRBV14 to TRBJ1-1; D not certain. Germline CDR1 SGHDN, CDR2 FVKESK. The CDR3 extends over 13 amino acids. V was shortened by 2 bases and J by 1 base, with 5 bases between the two germline ends.

This rearrangement joins TRBV7-2 to TRBJ2-2; D ambiguous. V lost 5 bases and J 6 bases, leaving 13 bases between the germline ends. Germline CDR1 is SGHTA and CDR2 is FQGNSA. The CDR3 is 14 residues long. The CDR3 DNA reads TGTGCCAGCAGCACCGATAGTAGGTCCGGGGAGCTGTTTTTT. Translated, it gives CASSTDSRSGELFF.